Shown below are 10 T cell receptor beta chains from a single sample sequenced in a study of response to subunit inactivated influenza vaccine. TCRdb independently ran MiXCR on the RT-PCR reads; one entry per CDR3 protein. The sample has some 600,000 distinct CDR3 sequences, around 13% seen once. The specimen was PBMCs from blood, collected less than 15 days before vaccination. The receptors were gathered from a man aged 45-65 years who received an inactivated influenza vaccine.

This clonotype was seen only a few times. CDR3 protein: CAISDETGRGYTF. In DNA, the CDR3 is TGTGCCATCAGTGATGAAACAGGGCGAGGCTACACCTTC. The rearrangement links TRBV10-3 to TRBJ1-2, with D perhaps matching TRBD1 (6 bases). Germline V gene data show CDR1 as ENHRY and CDR2 as SYGVKD. V was trimmed by 3 bases and J by 8 bases, leaving 13 bases between them. The CDR3 runs to 13 residues.

This clonotype occurred a few times. The DNA for the CDR3 is TGTGCCATCAGTGAGCCCCCCGGGACAGATACGCAGTATTTT. Translated, it gives CAISEPPGTDTQYF. The gene calls are TRBV10-3 and TRBJ2-3; D unclear. Per germline, CDR1 ENHRY and CDR2 SYGVKD. This CDR3 spans 14 amino acids. Deletions cut 2 bases from V and 3 bases from J, with 9 bases between.

This chain links TRBV29-1 with TRBJ2-5; 11 bases agree with TRBD1. This CDR3 spans 13 amino acids. Germline CDR1 and CDR2: SQVTM and ANQGSEA. V was pared by 6 bases and J by 4 bases, with 4 bases of the junction left unmatched. CDR3 residues: CSVIGTGGETQYF. The CDR3 coding sequence is TGCAGCGTAATCGGGACAGGGGGAGAGACCCAGTACTTC.

This clonotype was seen more than once but under ten times. V gene TRBV9 combines with J gene TRBJ2-1; TRBD1 agrees at 12 bases. Losses at the gene ends were 3 bases for V and 15 bases for J; bases not matched to a gene: 13. Germline V CDR1 and CDR2: SGDLS, YYNGEE. This CDR3 is 15 amino acids long. CDR3 coding DNA: TGTGCCAGCAGCGCCCTTTCCGGGACAGGGGGCGAGGCGTTCTTC. As protein: CASSALSGTGGEAFF.

The J gene is TRBJ1-1, the V gene TRBV29-1; no firm D call. V lost 7 bases, J lost 1 base, and 10 bases lay in between. The length of the CDR3 is 12 residues. Germline CDR1 and CDR2: SQVTM and ANQGSEA. In nucleotides, the CDR3 is TGCAGCGGGCTCGTCGCGAACACTGAAGCTTTCTTT. Translation gives CSGLVANTEAFF.

The CDR3 spells CASTPRGAATGELFF. Here the CDR3 DNA reads TGTGCCAGCACCCCCCGGGGGGCGGCCACCGGGGAGCTGTTTTTT. The rearrangement uses TRBV11-2 and TRBJ2-2; D might be TRBD2 (7 bases). CDR3 length equals 15 residues. V lost 7 bases and J 4 bases, leaving 16 bases between the germline ends. Germline assignment: CDR1 SGHAT and CDR2 FQNNGV. The full variable domain, completed using reference TRBV11-2 and TRBJ2-2, is EAGVAQSPRYKIIEKRQSVAFWCNPISGHATLYWYQQILGQGPKLLIQFQNNGVVDDSQLPKDRFSAERLKGVDSTLKIQPAKLEDSAVYLCASTPRGAATGELFFGEGSRLTVL.

This clonotype was seen more than once but under ten times. The chain is built from TRBV5-6 and TRBJ2-1; D remains ambiguous. The CDR3 length is 16 residues. Trimming stripped 1 base from V and 0 bases from J, with 11 bases between. Looked up from germline, CDR1 is SGHDT and CDR2 is YYEEEE. The CDR3 protein is CASSLFPVSSYNEQFF. The CDR3 DNA reads as TGTGCCAGCAGCTTGTTCCCGGTCAGCTCCTACAATGAGCAGTTCTTC.

A few counts support this clonotype. This chain connects TRBV4-1 to TRBJ2-1, with TRBD2 identical over 7 bases. V lost 3 bases, J lost 2 bases, and 10 bases stayed unmatched. Germline lookup yields CDR1 MGHRA and CDR2 YSYEKL. This CDR3 spans 17 amino acids. This CDR3 reads CASSHPTWGGAYNEQFF. The CDR3 bases are TGCGCCAGCAGCCACCCAACTTGGGGGGGGGCCTACAATGAGCAGTTCTTC.

The chain uses TRBV24-1 and TRBJ1-4; D may be TRBD1 (6 bases). Trimming cost V 3 bases and J 8 bases, with 12 bases left between them. CDR3 size: 14 residues. CDR1 and CDR2 (germline): KGHDR, SFDVKD. The DNA for the CDR3 is TGTGCCACCAGTGATACCAGGGACAACGAAAAACTGTTTTTT. It translates to CATSDTRDNEKLFF.

The chain recombines TRBV4-3 with TRBJ2-7; possible D gene TRBD2, 5 bases. Per the germline V gene, CDR1 is LGHNA and CDR2 is YSLEER. This CDR3 has 16 amino acids. With 0 bases removed from V and 2 bases from J, the gap between germline ends came to 14 bases. CDR3 sequence reads: CASSQDVGWETYEQYF. The CDR3 nucleotides read TGCGCCAGCAGCCAAGATGTGGGATGGGAGACCTACGAGCAGTACTTC.